The sequence of this T cell receptor (beta chain) was determined in a study of blood T cell repertoires in COVID-19. Study-wide context: Researchers got acute and convalescent COVID-19 samples from the United States, Italy and Spain. PBMCs, B-cell-depleted T cells, or T cells were the source of the cDNA or gDNA that made up the material.

The V and J ends lost 8 bases and 4 bases respectively, with 15 bases between them. Germline CDR1 and CDR2: MNHEY and SVGAGI. The CDR3 spans 14 residues. Profiled with immunoSEQ multiplex PCR; TCRdb holds only in-frame clones, not every one. The sample consists of under 250,000 clones, roughly 84% of them appearing once. This clonotype was sampled from a woman aged 55-70 years who had recovered from COVID-19. Input material: peripheral blood. V is TRBV6-5 and J is TRBJ1-3; possibly TRBD1 for D (5 bases). The CDR3 coding sequence is TGTGCCAGCCACAAGGGAGGGACGGGAAACACCATATATTTT. It codes for CASHKGGTGNTIYF.